The clone carrying this TCR beta chain was observed a handful of times. Its antigen is not identified. The second PCR ran roughly 7 to 12 cycles with a sample-barcoded 5' primer and J-beta primers. Every sample returned 2.5 million or more CDR3-containing paired-end reads. TCRdb redid the calling of the 5' RACE reads with MiXCR, one entry per CDR3 protein. Of 2 million or so distinct CDR3 sequences in the sample, less than 50% are singletons; the top ten hold approximately 2.1%. This record comes from a study of blood T cells in healthy people across ages. Overall study findings and caveats: While age rose, TCR beta diversity per million T cells dropped in a roughly linear way.

Germline lookup yields CDR1 SGHRS and CDR2 YFSETQ. V was pared by 5 bases and J by 3 bases, with 10 bases of the junction left unmatched. The CDR3 spans 15 residues. The clonotype was recovered from a middle-aged woman in good health. This chain links TRBV5-1 with TRBJ1-2, with TRBD1 identical over 7 bases. The sample taken for sequencing was blood. The CDR3 coding sequence is TGCGCCAGCAGAACCGACAGGGCAGTAGACTATGGCTACACCTTC. It encodes CASRTDRAVDYGYTF.